Below are 14 T cell receptor beta chains sequenced from a single sample in a study of T cell clones after liver transplantation. Clones were read by immunoSEQ multiplex PCR, and TCRdb kept only the in-frame ones, dropping some. The table includes tens of thousands of clones, roughly 84% detected once. Sequenced material: CD4+ T cells from blood, taken less than 50 months after liver transplant. The receptors shown here come from a human patient who received a liver transplant. The graft donor may be the source of some T cells.

V usage is TRBV5-6 and J usage is TRBJ2-2; D gene unclear. V was clipped by 3 bases and J by 0 bases, with 9 bases between them. Germline V lookup: CDR1 SGHDT, CDR2 YYEEEE. This CDR3 spans 15 amino acids. The CDR3 region has the DNA TGTGCCAGCAGCTACCGTGGTCCGAACACCGGGGAGCTGTTTTTT. Translating gives CASSYRGPNTGELFF.

This clone appeared once. This chain uses TRBV5-1 with TRBJ2-1, with 8 nucleotides matching TRBD2. Germline CDR1 and CDR2: SGHRS and YFSETQ. V was pared by 4 bases and J by 7 bases, with 4 bases of the junction left unmatched. CDR3 length equals 13 residues. CDR3 protein: CASSLGGDNEQFF. CDR3 coding DNA: TGCGCCAGCAGCCTCGGGGGGGATAATGAGCAGTTCTTC.

This clone is a singleton in its sample. The chain employs TRBV2 and TRBJ2-7; TRBD1 or TRBD2 may be the D gene (5 bases each). Germline V gene lookup returns CDR1 SNHLY and CDR2 FYNNEI. This CDR3 has 13 amino acids. Trimming pared 6 bases from V and 1 base from J, leaving 10 bases between. The CDR3 bases are TGTGCCAGCAGGAGGGGCGATTCCTACGAGCAGTACTTC. As protein: CASRRGDSYEQYF.

In regard to this clone: Within the sample, other DNA sequences also encode this same CDR3. The chain links TRBV5-1 to TRBJ1-4; the D gene is possibly TRBD1 (6 bases). The V and J ends lost 4 bases and 3 bases respectively, with 13 bases between them. The CDR3 is 15 residues long. Germline-derived CDR1 and CDR2 are SGHRS and YFSETQ. This chain's CDR3 is CASSPRTDPNEKLFF. In DNA, the CDR3 is TGCGCCAGCAGCCCGCGGACAGACCCTAATGAAAAACTGTTTTTT. Supplemented by reference TRBV5-1 and TRBJ1-4, the full variable domain reads KAGVTQTPRYLIKTRGQQVTLSCSPISGHRSVSWYQQTPGQGLQFLFEYFSETQRNKGNFPGRFSGRQFSNSRSEMNVSTLELGDSALYLCASSPRTDPNEKLFFGSGTQLSVL.

The V gene is TRBV9, the J gene TRBJ2-2, with TRBD2 matching 12 bases. The CDR3 contains 18 residues. Losses at the gene ends were 0 bases for V and 3 bases for J; bases not matched to a gene: 6. Germline CDR1 reads SGDLS; CDR2 reads YYNGEE. The CDR3 region has the DNA TGTGCCAGCAGCGTAGGAGCTAGCGGGGGGGCCTACACCGGGGAGCTGTTTTTT. It specifies CASSVGASGGAYTGELFF.

The chain joins TRBV5-1 to TRBJ2-3, with D perhaps matching TRBD1 (5 bases). The V gene's germline CDR1 is SGHRS and CDR2 YFSETQ. CDR3 length: 14 residues. Trimming cost V 1 base and J 4 bases, with 10 bases left between them. The CDR3 loop is CASSLSRVADTQYF. The CDR3 region has the DNA TGCGCCAGCAGCTTGAGCAGGGTGGCAGATACGCAGTATTTT.

V is TRBV19 and J is TRBJ2-1; TRBD2 matches at 9 bases. The germline gives CDR1 LNHDA, CDR2 SQIVND (reference sequence). The CDR3 is made up of 11 amino acids. The V gene end was trimmed by 5 bases and the J gene end by 14 bases; junction bases not matched to a gene: 4. CDR3 sequence: CASSAGGPKFF. The CDR3 region has the DNA TGTGCCAGTAGTGCGGGGGGGCCTAAGTTCTTC.

The chain recombines TRBV16 with TRBJ1-6, with D possibly being TRBD1 (5 bases). CDR3 length equals 17 residues. V shed 4 bases and J shed 8 bases, with 21 bases lying between them. From germline, CDR1 is KGHSY and CDR2 FQNENV. The chain's CDR3 is CASSPGRGRDGDSPLHF. The CDR3 region has the DNA TGTGCCAGCAGCCCGGGACGAGGGCGAGACGGTGATTCACCCCTCCACTTT.

V usage is TRBV5-6 and J usage is TRBJ2-3, with TRBD2 as a possible D gene (6 bases). V was pared by 2 bases and J by 2 bases, with 21 bases between. This CDR3 spans 18 amino acids. CDR1 and CDR2 from the germline V gene are SGHDT and YYEEEE. CDR3 nucleotides: TGTGCCAGCAGCTTCGAGGCTGGTGTGGAGGGCTTCACAGATACGCAGTATTTT. Its translation: CASSFEAGVEGFTDTQYF.

Comment on this clone: One end of the junction does not line up with germline, which may come from a read error. The rearrangement uses TRBV7-2 and TRBJ2-5, with TRBD2 identical over 7 bases. Germline V gives CDR1 SGHTA, CDR2 FQGNSA. This CDR3 spans 15 amino acids. CDR3 sequence (DNA): TGTGCCAGCAACTTAATGGGGGGGTACCAAGAGACCCAGTACTTC. It encodes CASNLMGGYQETQYF.

The V and J genes are TRBV7-2 and TRBJ2-5; D not resolved. CDR1 and CDR2 from the germline V gene are SGHTA and FQGNSA. V lost 5 bases and J lost 3, with 16 bases in between. The CDR3 contains 15 residues. The CDR3 reads CASSLSGPFEETQYF. The CDR3, as DNA: TGTGCCAGCAGCCTTAGTGGGCCTTTTGAAGAGACCCAGTACTTC.

The chain recombines TRBV7-9 with TRBJ2-1; D tentatively reads TRBD1 or TRBD2 (5 bases each). Trimming took 5 bases from V and 0 from J, leaving 23 bases between them. CDR3 length: 19 amino acids. Per the germline V gene, CDR1 is SEHNR and CDR2 is FQNEAQ (reference sequence). The CDR3 DNA is TGTGCCAGCAGCCGGCGGCAGGGTAACGGGGTGAACTCCTACAATGAGCAGTTCTTC. The encoded protein is CASSRRQGNGVNSYNEQFF.

This clone has a single count. This sequence joins TRBV10-3 and TRBJ2-3; 8 nucleotides match TRBD1. Losses at the gene ends were 6 bases for V and 0 bases for J; bases not matched to a gene: 5. The germline V gene has CDR1 ENHRY and CDR2 SYGVKD. This CDR3 has 15 amino acids. The CDR3 nucleotides read TGTGCCATCAGGAGTGACAGGGGTAGCACAGATACGCAGTATTTT. It is translated as CAIRSDRGSTDTQYF.

The genes are TRBV10-3 and TRBJ1-2; no clear D gene. With 0 bases removed from V and 5 bases from J, the gap between germline ends came to 16 bases. Looked up from germline, CDR1 is ENHRY and CDR2 is SYGVKD. The CDR3 consists of 16 residues. Here the CDR3 reads CAISESPPRVMYGYTF. CDR3 in DNA: TGTGCCATCAGTGAGTCCCCTCCCCGTGTTATGTATGGCTACACCTTC.